The clone carrying this TCR beta chain was recorded many times. Germline assignment: CDR1 MNHEY and CDR2 SVGAGI. There are 15 residues in the CDR3. V was shortened by 0 bases and J by 0 bases, with 8 bases between the two germline ends. TCRdb recomputed calls from the RT-PCR reads with MiXCR, one row per CDR3 protein. This table holds fewer than 800,000 distinct CDR3 sequences, approximately 15% found once. The source of this sequence is a female donor in good health, serving as a healthy control. This chain connects TRBV6-5 to TRBJ2-5; tentatively, D is TRBD2 (5 bases). The material sequenced was memory CD4+ T cells from blood. The CDR3 sequence: CASSYSRGYQETQYF. The CDR3, as DNA: TGTGCCAGCAGTTACTCGCGAGGGTACCAAGAGACCCAGTACTTC.